These 6 T cell receptor beta chains were all obtained from the same sample, sequenced in a study of graft-versus-host responses after intestinal transplantation. TCRdb's copy holds only in-frame clones and misses some; the assay was immunoSEQ multiplex PCR. The sample carries under 75,000 clones, under 90% recorded once. From the graft tissue, intraepithelial and lamina propria lymphocytes were released through processing. Here the sequenced sample was ileum tissue, taken around 350 days after transplant. These receptor sequences come from a human patient who received an intestinal transplant, so some T cells may come from the graft donor.

The chain links TRBV14 to TRBJ2-3; possible D gene TRBD1, 5 bases. Trimming removed 0 bases at V and 9 bases at J, with 25 bases between. The CDR3 consists of 18 residues. The germline V gene encodes CDR1 SGHDN and CDR2 FVKESK. This CDR3 is CASSQDISPSGRVGTQYF. DNA of the CDR3: TGTGCCAGCAGCCAAGATATTAGTCCGTCAGGGCGTGTAGGAACGCAGTATTTT. Using reference TRBV14 and TRBJ2-3 for the parts outside the CDR3, the full variable domain is EAGVTQFPSHSVIEKGQTVTLRCDPISGHDNLYWYRRVMGKEIKFLLHFVKESKQDESGMPNNRFLAERTGGTYSTLKVQPAELEDSGVYFCASSQDISPSGRVGTQYFGPGTRLTVL.

V is TRBV2 and J is TRBJ2-1; TRBD1 aligns across 9 bases. V shed 5 bases and J 8 bases; nucleotides not matched to a gene: 7. Germline loops: CDR1 SNHLY, CDR2 FYNNEI. The CDR3 has 14 residues. The CDR3 coding sequence is TGTGCCAGCAGTCCCCCCGGGACAGGGTATGAGCAGTTCTTC. Its translation is CASSPPGTGYEQFF.

In nucleotides, the CDR3 is TGTGCCAGCAGTTACGGGACAGGGAAAGAGACCCAGTACTTC. Its translation is CASSYGTGKETQYF. The V and J genes are TRBV6-5 and TRBJ2-5; TRBD1 aligns across 9 bases. J lost 3 bases, V lost 2 bases, and 1 base had no gene match. CDR3 length equals 14 residues. CDR1 is MNHEY and CDR2 is SVGAGI in the germline V gene.

Remarks on this clone: The same CDR3 also results from other DNA sequences found in this sample. The chain employs TRBV5-1 and TRBJ1-1; tentatively, D is TRBD1 (6 bases). V gave up 3 bases and J gave up 5 bases, with 14 bases separating them. Germline V gives CDR1 SGHRS, CDR2 YFSETQ. The CDR3 spans 14 residues. CDR3 coding DNA: TGCGCCAGCAGCTCAGTCAGGGGTGGTACTGAAGCTTTCTTT. This codes for CASSSVRGGTEAFF.

CDR3 in amino acids: CASSARGGTGELFF. CDR3 coding DNA: TGCGCCAGCAGTGCCAGGGGTGGCACCGGGGAGCTGTTTTTT. V usage is TRBV10-1 and J usage is TRBJ2-2; maybe TRBD1 (6 bases). Germline assignment: CDR1 WNHNN and CDR2 SYGVQD (reference sequence). The CDR3 length is 14 residues. V dropped 4 bases and J dropped 4 bases, with 10 bases sitting between them.

J is TRBJ2-5 and V is TRBV7-6; unclear D gene. V shed 1 base and J shed 7 bases, with 10 bases lying between them. CDR1 SGHVS and CDR2 FNYEAQ come from the germline V gene. This CDR3 is built from 13 residues. The CDR3 is CASSLGGSGTQYF. DNA for the CDR3: TGTGCCAGCAGCTTAGGGGGTTCTGGGACCCAGTACTTC. The full variable domain, rest sourced from reference TRBV7-6 and TRBJ2-5, is GAGVSQSPRYKVTKRGQDVALRCDPISGHVSLYWYRQALGQGPEFLTYFNYEAQQDKSGLPNDRFSAERPEGSISTLTIQRTEQRDSAMYRCASSLGGSGTQYFGPGTRLLVL.